This TCR beta chain was profiled in a study of cytomegalovirus exposure and HLA in healthy donors. Study findings and constraints: In all likelihood, a cluster of highly shared sequence variants was a sequencing artifact. Later on, an analysis tied approximately 15,000 TCR beta sequences to HLA alleles at 0.05 false discovery rate.

On this clone: Its antigen is not identified.

A multiplex PCR was run with 60 Vbeta primers and 13 Jbeta primers. TCRdb's copy holds only in-frame clones and misses some; the assay was immunoSEQ multiplex PCR. The data show approximately 87,000 clones, around four fifths seen once. The germline CDR1 and CDR2 sequences are PRHDT and FYEKMQ (reference sequence). Trimming pared 6 bases from V and 2 bases from J, leaving 16 bases between. This CDR3 is 15 amino acids long. The rearrangement links TRBV13 to TRBJ1-2; D remains unclear. The receptor was isolated from a woman younger than 30 in good health and CMV-seropositive. The sample comprised PBMCs. Written as DNA, the CDR3 is TGTGCCAGCAGTTCAAAATCCACGGGAAACTATGGCTACACCTTC. Translation: CASSSKSTGNYGYTF.